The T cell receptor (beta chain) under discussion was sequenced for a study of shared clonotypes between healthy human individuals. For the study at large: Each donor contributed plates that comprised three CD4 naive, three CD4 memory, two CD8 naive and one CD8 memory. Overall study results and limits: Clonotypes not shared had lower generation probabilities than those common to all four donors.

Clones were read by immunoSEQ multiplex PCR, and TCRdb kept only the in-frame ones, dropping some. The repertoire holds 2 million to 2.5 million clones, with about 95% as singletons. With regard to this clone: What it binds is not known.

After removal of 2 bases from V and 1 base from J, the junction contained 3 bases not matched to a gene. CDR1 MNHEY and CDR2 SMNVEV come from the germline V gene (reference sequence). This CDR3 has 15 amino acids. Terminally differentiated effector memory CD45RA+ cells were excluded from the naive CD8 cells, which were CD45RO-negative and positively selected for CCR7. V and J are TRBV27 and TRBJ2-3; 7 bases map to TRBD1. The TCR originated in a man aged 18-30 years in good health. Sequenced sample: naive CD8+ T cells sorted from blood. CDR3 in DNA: TGTGCCAGCAGTTTAGGACAGGCCGGCACAGATACGCAGTATTTT. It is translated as CASSLGQAGTDTQYF.